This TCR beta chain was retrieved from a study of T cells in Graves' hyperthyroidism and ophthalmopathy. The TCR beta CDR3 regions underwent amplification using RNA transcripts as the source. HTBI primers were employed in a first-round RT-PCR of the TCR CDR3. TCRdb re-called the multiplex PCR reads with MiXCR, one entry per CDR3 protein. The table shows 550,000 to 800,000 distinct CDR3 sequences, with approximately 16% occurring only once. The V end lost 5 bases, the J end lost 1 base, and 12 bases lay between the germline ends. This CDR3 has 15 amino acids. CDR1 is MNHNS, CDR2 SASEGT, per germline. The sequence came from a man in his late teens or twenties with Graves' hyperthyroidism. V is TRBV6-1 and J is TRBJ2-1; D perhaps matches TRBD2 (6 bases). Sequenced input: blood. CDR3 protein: CASSPHGGSYNEQFF. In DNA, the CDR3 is TGTGCCAGCAGTCCCCATGGGGGGTCCTACAATGAGCAGTTCTTC.